This T cell receptor beta chain was captured by sequencing in a study of Ad26.COV2.S vaccination and SARS-CoV-2 variants. Note on this clone: Its antigen is not known.

Indicated treatment: some 20 received Ad26.COV2.S at low or high dose, single or two shots; roughly five received placebo; per-sample allocation not given. After the first vaccine or placebo injection, samples were drawn on day 63. Expressing Wuhan-strain SARS-CoV-2 spike, an Ad26 vector served as the vaccine. Study-wide findings and caveats: Responses of T cells in total may have been underestimated by the TCR breadth and depth analyses.

Produced via immunoSEQ multiplex PCR; TCRdb's table is partial and in-frame only. There are around 380,000 clones in the sample; 88% occur only once, and around 3.4% lies in the top ten. Germline CDR1 reads SGHKS; CDR2 reads YYEKEE (reference sequence). This CDR3 is 17 amino acids long. The V gene lost 1 base and the J gene lost 1 base, with 12 bases spanning the gap. This specimen was peripheral blood, taken in a trial of Ad26.COV2.S vaccine versus placebo. The receptor's source is a person aged 18-65 years who received the Ad26.COV2.S COVID-19 vaccine or a placebo. The chain joins TRBV5-5 to TRBJ1-6, with a weak D call TRBD1 (5 bases). The CDR3 loop is CASSLYQGRSYNSPLHF. As DNA, the CDR3 is TGTGCCAGCAGCTTGTATCAGGGACGGTCCTATAATTCACCCCTCCACTTT.